The rows below give T cell receptor beta chains drawn from one sample of a study of cytomegalovirus exposure and HLA in healthy donors. Clones were read by immunoSEQ multiplex PCR, and TCRdb kept only the in-frame ones, dropping some. Of 150,000 to 200,000 clones listed, around 75% are singletons. Source material: PBMCs. The receptors here all came from a woman aged 40 to 55 in good health and CMV-seropositive. The CDR3 runs from the conserved cysteine through the conserved F or W. The D gene is left open where the match is weak. The size entry is marked missing in some rows and otherwise reads once, few, many or a size class.

TGTGCCAGCAGTGGGAGGGATCTCTACGAGCAGTACTTC	CASSGRDLYEQYF	-	TRBJ2-7	TRBV6-1	-
TGTGCCAGCTCACCGGGGCCGTCCTATGGCTACACCTTC	CASSPGPSYGYTF	-	TRBJ1-2	TRBV18	-
TGTGCCAGCAGCCCGGGACAGGTGAACACCGGGGAGCTGTTTTTT	CASSPGQVNTGELFF	TRBD1	TRBJ2-2	TRBV28	-
TGTGCCAGCGGGAACAGGGACCGTCGAGAGCAGTACTTC	CASGNRDRREQYF	-	TRBJ2-7	TRBV6-5	-
TGCGCCAGCAGCTTTTCCACCGGGGAGAGAGAGACCCAGTACTTC	CASSFSTGERETQYF	-	TRBJ2-5	TRBV5-1	-
TGTGCCAGCAGCGGTCCAACTGCCTGGCGAGCGTACGAGCAGTACTTC	CASSGPTAWRAYEQYF	-	TRBJ2-7	TRBV28	-
TGTGCCAGCAGGCCGAGGACAGGGAGAGAAAGCTACACCTTC	CASRPRTGRESYTF	TRBD1	TRBJ1-2	TRBV2	few
TGTGCCAGTAGTACCCGGGACAGGGGGCGCTTTTATGGCTACACCTTC	CASSTRDRGRFYGYTF	TRBD1	TRBJ1-2	TRBV19	few
TGTGCCAGTAGTATCCAAACGGGGATGGATACGCAGTATTTT	CASSIQTGMDTQYF	-	TRBJ2-3	TRBV19	-
TGCAGCGGAAGATCTACAGGGTCTACTGAAGCTTTCTTT	CSGRSTGSTEAFF	-	TRBJ1-1	TRBV29-1	-
TGTGCCAGTAGAAAGGGACTAGCGGGACCCTTCAATGAGCAGTTCTTC	CASRKGLAGPFNEQFF	TRBD2	TRBJ2-1	TRBV19	-
TGTGCCAGCTCACCACGGGGGACTGCCTCTGGCAATCAGCCCCAGCATTTT	CASSPRGTASGNQPQHF	-	TRBJ1-5	TRBV18	-
TGTGCCAGCCGCCTGTTTGGCAGTTCAGATACGCAGTATTTT	CASRLFGSSDTQYF	-	TRBJ2-3	TRBV6-6	few
TGTGCCTGGAGCCCTCAGAAGAATCAGCCCCAGCATTTT	CAWSPQKNQPQHF	-	TRBJ1-5	TRBV30	-
TGTGCCAGCAGTTTAGACATCTTCTACAATGAGCAGTTCTTC	CASSLDIFYNEQFF	-	TRBJ2-1	TRBV27	-